This T cell receptor beta chain was identified during a study of blood T cell repertoires in COVID-19. The V gene's germline CDR1 is SGHRS and CDR2 YFSETQ. The J segment lost 5 bases and the V segment lost 2 bases, leaving 12 bases of the junction unmatched. The length of the CDR3 is 17 residues. Sequencing used immunoSEQ multiplex PCR; TCRdb keeps in-frame clones, though not all of them. The sample lists around 170,000 clones; about 80% were seen once. Sample: peripheral blood. The rearrangement uses TRBV5-1 and TRBJ2-7; 11 bases are shared with TRBD2. This clonotype originated in a human donor in a cohort sampled during active COVID-19. CDR3 sequence reads: CASSLRGSGRAKDEQYF. The CDR3 nucleotides read TGCGCCAGCAGCTTACGAGGTAGCGGGAGGGCCAAGGACGAGCAGTACTTC.